A selection of T cell receptor beta chains follows, all from one sample in a study of immune evolution from preneoplasia to lung adenocarcinoma. The protocol was immunoSEQ multiplex PCR, while the TCRdb copy is restricted to in-frame clones and leaves out a portion. The sample carries about 1,900 clones, about four fifths recorded once. The specimen sequenced was FFPE tissue from an adenomatous hyperplasia lung lesion. These receptors all come from a donor at least 70 years old with lung adenocarcinoma. Each CDR3 is given without its conserved first and last residue.

>TRBJ1-1|TRBV13
ASSLEAHGNEAF
>TRBJ2-1|TRBV4-3
ASSQDGNRYNEQF
>TRBJ2-3|TRBV7-9
ASKQQGDGTDTQY
>TRBJ2-1|TRBV5-4
ASSFETSSYNEQF
>TRBJ2-7|TRBV7-9
ASSFSITPGVNEQY
>TRBJ2-6|TRBV7-8
ASSAVHRGSLSGANVLT
>TRBJ1-2|TRBV5-4
ASSGQGFGAPNGYT
>TRBJ1-5|TRBV28
ASSLIQGNQPQH
>TRBJ2-2|TRBV6-1
ASTLLSTGELF
>TRBJ1-1|TRBV18
ASSPPRGLDTEAF
>TRBJ2-7|TRBV6-5
ASSYIRPGTYEQY
>TRBJ1-2|TRBV27
ASSYTLGTEGGYT
>TRBJ2-7|TRBV11-2
ASSLLAGYEQY
>TRBJ2-2|TRBV14
ASSQLRARTGELF
>TRBJ1-4|TRBV15
ATRDGTTNEKLF
>.|TRBV7-9
ASTNSYEQY
>TRBJ2-1|TRBV29-1
SVPARESYNEQF
>TRBJ2-3|TRBV5-1
ASSFDNPTDTQY
>TRBJ1-3|TRBV5-1
ASSLGGTGDTIY
>TRBJ1-4|TRBV7-9
ASSLRRGTGNEKLF
>TRBJ1-1|TRBV30
AWSGANTEAF
>TRBJ1-5|TRBV28
ASSFSRRVGQPQH
>TRBJ1-1|TRBV7-2
ASSPWREGAF
>TRBJ2-1|TRBV10-3
AISDLAGARDEQF
>TRBJ2-6|TRBV7-9
ASSSGPGTRSGANVLT
>TRBJ2-3|TRBV6-6
ASSNLGPTVKYTQY
>TRBJ2-5|TRBV7-2
ASSRIWGLETQY
>TRBJ2-3|TRBV4-3
ASSQAPYKPDGSNTQY
>TRBJ2-2|TRBV7-9
ASSLASTGELF
>TRBJ2-7|TRBV11-2
ASSSTYEQY
>TRBJ2-3|TRBV9
ASKPVSMDTQY
>TRBJ1-1|TRBV5-1
ASSLFPEGAEAF
>TRBJ2-1|TRBV5-6
ASSLTAGGVTYNEQF
>TRBJ1-6|TRBV5-8
ASSFGTGGSSSYNSPLH
>TRBJ2-3|TRBV13
ASSQARETRDTQY
>TRBJ2-3|TRBV9
ASSVSTQTPQY
>TRBJ1-5|TRBV13
ASSLHGDQPQH
>TRBJ1-2|TRBV28
ASSLLSALHGYT